This section outlines one T cell receptor (beta chain) sequence together with its context. Its antigen is not identified. This specimen belongs to a study of T-cell reconstitution after alpha-beta-depleted transplantation in children. General observations from the study: Among T cells one year after transplant, newly produced cells accounted for most counts and diversity. From surviving recipient T cells and thymic progenitors came the high day-60 TCRbeta diversity observed in some patients. As was reported, about two months after transplant, alpha-beta T cells came from several hundred expanded graft clones.

This CDR3 has 14 residues. V lost 3 bases and J lost 4, with 10 bases in between. This sample's TCRbeta library carried unique molecular identifier barcodes. TCRdb ran MiXCR on the PCR reads and lists one entry per CDR3 protein. The sample has some 600,000 distinct CDR3 sequences, approximately 12% seen once. The clonotype was recovered from a male patient younger than 18 who had a stem cell transplant for acute myeloid leukemia, so the T cells may come from the graft donor. Sequencing used PBMCs, mostly from graft donor cells, obtained 360 days after TCRalphabeta/CD19-depleted stem cell transplant. The genes are TRBV12-3 or TRBV12-4 and TRBJ1-3; no clear D. In DNA form, the CDR3 reads TGTGCCAGCAGTTTGCGGGCGATAGGAAACACCATATATTTT. This gives the protein CASSLRAIGNTIYF.